The entry below describes one TCR beta chain. Its antigen is unidentified. These data originate in a study of cytomegalovirus exposure and HLA in healthy donors. Study context: Prior work identified 120 million or so unique TCR beta sequences in some 180 million T cells.

Germline lookup yields CDR1 SGHRS and CDR2 YFSETQ. With 2 bases removed from V and 0 bases from J, the gap between germline ends came to 5 bases. This CDR3 comprises 13 residues. The PCR made use of 60 Vbeta and 13 Jbeta primers. The data were produced by immunoSEQ multiplex PCR, yet TCRdb's version contains in-frame clones alone and is incomplete. The sample lists 70,000 to 100,000 clones; less than 80% were seen once. Study outcomes and limitations: There were a few CMV-associated chains whose specificity for CMV antigens was confirmed in vitro. Another analysis was done later, and it associated around 17,000 TCR beta sequences with HLA alleles at 0.05 false discovery rate.

Sequencing was performed on PBMCs. This receptor was obtained from a woman aged 50 to 60 in good health and CMV-seropositive. The V gene is TRBV5-1, the J gene TRBJ1-1; D is ambiguous. As DNA, the CDR3 is TGCGCCAGCAGCTTTCTACTGAACACTGAAGCTTTCTTT. It specifies CASSFLLNTEAFF.